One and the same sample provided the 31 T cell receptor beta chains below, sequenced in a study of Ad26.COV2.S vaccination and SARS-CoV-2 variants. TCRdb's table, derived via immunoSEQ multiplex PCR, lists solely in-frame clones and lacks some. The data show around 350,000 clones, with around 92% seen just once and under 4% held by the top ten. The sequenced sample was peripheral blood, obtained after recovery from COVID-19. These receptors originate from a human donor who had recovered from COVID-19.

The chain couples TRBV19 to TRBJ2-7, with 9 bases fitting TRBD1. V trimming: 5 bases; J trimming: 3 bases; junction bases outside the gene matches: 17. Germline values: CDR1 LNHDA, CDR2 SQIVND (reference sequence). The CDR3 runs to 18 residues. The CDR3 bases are TGTGCCAGTAGTGACTTCCGCGGATCCGGGACAGGGAACTACGAGCAGTACTTC. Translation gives CASSDFRGSGTGNYEQYF.

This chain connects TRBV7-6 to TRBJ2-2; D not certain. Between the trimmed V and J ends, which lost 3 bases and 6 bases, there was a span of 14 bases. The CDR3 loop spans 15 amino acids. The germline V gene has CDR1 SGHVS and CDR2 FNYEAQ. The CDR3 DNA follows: TGTGCCAGCAGCTTGGTCTGGAATGAAGCCGGGGAGCTGTTTTTT. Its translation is CASSLVWNEAGELFF.

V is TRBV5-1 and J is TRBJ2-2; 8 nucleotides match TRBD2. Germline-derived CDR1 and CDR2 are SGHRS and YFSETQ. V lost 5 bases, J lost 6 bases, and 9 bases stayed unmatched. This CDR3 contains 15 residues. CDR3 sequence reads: CASSPRGGSAGELFF. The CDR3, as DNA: TGCGCCAGCAGTCCCCGGGGGGGCTCTGCCGGGGAGCTGTTTTTT. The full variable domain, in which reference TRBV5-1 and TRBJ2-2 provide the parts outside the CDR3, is KAGVTQTPRYLIKTRGQQVTLSCSPISGHRSVSWYQQTPGQGLQFLFEYFSETQRNKGNFPGRFSGRQFSNSRSEMNVSTLELGDSALYLCASSPRGGSAGELFFGEGSRLTVL.

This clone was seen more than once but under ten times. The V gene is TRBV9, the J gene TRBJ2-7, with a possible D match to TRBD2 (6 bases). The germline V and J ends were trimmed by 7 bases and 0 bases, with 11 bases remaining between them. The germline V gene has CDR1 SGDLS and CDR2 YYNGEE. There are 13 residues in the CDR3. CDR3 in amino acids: CASGEDSSYEQYF. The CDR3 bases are TGTGCCAGCGGGGAGGATAGCTCCTACGAGCAGTACTTC. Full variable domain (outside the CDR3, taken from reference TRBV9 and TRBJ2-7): DSGVTQTPKHLITATGQRVTLRCSPRSGDLSVYWYQQSLDQGLQFLIQYYNGEERAKGNILERFSAQQFPDLHSELNLSSLELGDSALYFCASGEDSSYEQYFGPGTRLTVT.

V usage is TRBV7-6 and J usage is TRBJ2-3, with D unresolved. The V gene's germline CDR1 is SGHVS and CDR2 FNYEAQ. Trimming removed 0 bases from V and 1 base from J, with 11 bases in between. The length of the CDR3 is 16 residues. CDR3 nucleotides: TGTGCCAGCAGCTTAGCTGGCGGCACGGGCACAGATACGCAGTATTTT. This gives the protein CASSLAGGTGTDTQYF.

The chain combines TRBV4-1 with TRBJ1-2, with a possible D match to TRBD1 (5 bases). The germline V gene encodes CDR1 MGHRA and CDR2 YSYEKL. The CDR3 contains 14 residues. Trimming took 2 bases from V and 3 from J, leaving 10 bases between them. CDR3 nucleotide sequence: TGCGCCAGCAGCCAAAGTCAGGGAGACTATGGCTACACCTTC. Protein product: CASSQSQGDYGYTF.

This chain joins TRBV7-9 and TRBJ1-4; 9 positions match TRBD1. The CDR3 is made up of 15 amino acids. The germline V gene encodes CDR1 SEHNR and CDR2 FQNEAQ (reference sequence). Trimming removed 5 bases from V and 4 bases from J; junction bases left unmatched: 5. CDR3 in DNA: TGTGCCAGCAGCACAGGGACAGGGTTTAATGAAAAACTGTTTTTT. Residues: CASSTGTGFNEKLFF. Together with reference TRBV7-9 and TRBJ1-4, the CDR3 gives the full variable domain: DTGVSQNPRHKITKRGQNVTFRCDPISEHNRLYWYRQTLGQGPEFLTYFQNEAQLEKSRLLSDRFSAERPKGSFSTLEIQRTEQGDSAMYLCASSTGTGFNEKLFFGSGTQLSVL.

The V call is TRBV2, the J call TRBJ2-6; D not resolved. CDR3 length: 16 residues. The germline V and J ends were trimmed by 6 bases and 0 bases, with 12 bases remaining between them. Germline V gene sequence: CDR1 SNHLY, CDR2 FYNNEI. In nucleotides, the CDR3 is TGTGCCAGCAGCCTAAGTAGGGCCTCTGGGGCCAACGTCCTGACTTTC. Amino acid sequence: CASSLSRASGANVLTF.

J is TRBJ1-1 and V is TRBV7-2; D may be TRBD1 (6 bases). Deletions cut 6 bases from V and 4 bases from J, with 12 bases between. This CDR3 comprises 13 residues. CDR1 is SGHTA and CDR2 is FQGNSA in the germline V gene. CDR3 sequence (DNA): TGTGCCAGCAGGGGGGTAGGGGGCACTGAAGCTTTCTTT. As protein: CASRGVGGTEAFF. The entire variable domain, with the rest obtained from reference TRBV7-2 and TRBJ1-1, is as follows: GAGVSQSPSNKVTEKGKDVELRCDPISGHTALYWYRQSLGQGLEFLIYFQGNSAPDKSGLPSDRFSAERTGGSVSTLTIQRTQQEDSAVYLCASRGVGGTEAFFGQGTRLTVV.

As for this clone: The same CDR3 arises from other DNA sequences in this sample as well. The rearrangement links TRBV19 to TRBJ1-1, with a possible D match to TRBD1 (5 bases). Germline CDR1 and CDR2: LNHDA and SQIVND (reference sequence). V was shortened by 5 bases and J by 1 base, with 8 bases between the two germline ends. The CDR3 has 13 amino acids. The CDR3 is CASSATGNTEAFF. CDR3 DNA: TGTGCCAGTAGTGCAACAGGGAACACTGAAGCTTTCTTT. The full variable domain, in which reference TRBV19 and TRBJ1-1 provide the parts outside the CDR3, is DGGITQSPKYLFRKEGQNVTLSCEQNLNHDAMYWYRQDPGQGLRLIYYSQIVNDFQKGDIAEGYSVSREKKESFPLTVTSAQKNPTAFYLCASSATGNTEAFFGQGTRLTVV.

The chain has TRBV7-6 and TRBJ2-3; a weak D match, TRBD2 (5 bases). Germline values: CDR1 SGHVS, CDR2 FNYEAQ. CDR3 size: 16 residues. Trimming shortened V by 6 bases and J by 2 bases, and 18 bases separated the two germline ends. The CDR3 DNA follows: TGTGCCAGCAGTCTAACTGTCCCGGGAATCACAGATACGCAGTATTTT. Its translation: CASSLTVPGITDTQYF.

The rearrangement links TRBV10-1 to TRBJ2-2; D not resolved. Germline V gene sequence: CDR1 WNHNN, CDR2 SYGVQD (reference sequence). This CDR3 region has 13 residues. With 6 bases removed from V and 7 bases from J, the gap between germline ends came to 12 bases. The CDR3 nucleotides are TGCGCCAGCAGGGCGAAGGGAAACGGGGAGCTGTTTTTT. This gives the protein CASRAKGNGELFF.

CDR3 in amino acids: CASSSGTSGGPSYEQYF. The CDR3 DNA reads as TGTGCCAGCAGCTCCGGGACTAGCGGGGGTCCCTCCTACGAGCAGTACTTC. V and J are TRBV5-4 and TRBJ2-7; 14 positions agree with TRBD2. With V trimmed by 3 bases and J by 0 bases, 5 bases remained unmatched. CDR1 and CDR2 (germline): SGHNT, YYREEE (reference sequence). The CDR3 spans 17 residues.

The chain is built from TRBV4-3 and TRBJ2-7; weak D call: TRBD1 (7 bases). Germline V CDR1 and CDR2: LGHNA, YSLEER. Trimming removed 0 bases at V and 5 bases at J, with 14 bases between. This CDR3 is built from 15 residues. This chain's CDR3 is CASSQDGVRGDEQYF. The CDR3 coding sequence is TGCGCCAGCAGCCAAGATGGGGTCAGGGGGGACGAGCAGTACTTC.

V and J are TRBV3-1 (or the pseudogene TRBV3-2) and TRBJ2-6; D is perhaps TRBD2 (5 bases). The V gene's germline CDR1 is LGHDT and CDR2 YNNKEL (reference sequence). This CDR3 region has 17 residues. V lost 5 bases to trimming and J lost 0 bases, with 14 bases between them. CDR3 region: CASSAEGRLSGANVLTF. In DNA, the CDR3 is TGTGCCAGCAGCGCTGAGGGCCGGCTCTCTGGGGCCAACGTCCTGACTTTC.

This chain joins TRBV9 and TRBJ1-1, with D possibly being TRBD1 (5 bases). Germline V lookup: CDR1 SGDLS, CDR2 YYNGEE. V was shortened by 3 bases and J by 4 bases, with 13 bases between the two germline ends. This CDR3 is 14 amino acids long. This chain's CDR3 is CASSALTQGTEAFF. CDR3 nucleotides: TGTGCCAGCAGCGCGTTGACGCAGGGCACTGAAGCTTTCTTT.

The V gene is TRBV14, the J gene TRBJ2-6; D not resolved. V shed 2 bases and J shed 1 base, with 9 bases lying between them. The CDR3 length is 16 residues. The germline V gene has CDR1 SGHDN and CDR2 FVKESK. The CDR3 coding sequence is TGTGCCAGCAGCCAAAACCTGGTTTCTGGGGCCAACGTCCTGACTTTC. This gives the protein CASSQNLVSGANVLTF. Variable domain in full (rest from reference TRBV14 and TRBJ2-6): EAGVTQFPSHSVIEKGQTVTLRCDPISGHDNLYWYRRVMGKEIKFLLHFVKESKQDESGMPNNRFLAERTGGTYSTLKVQPAELEDSGVYFCASSQNLVSGANVLTFGAGSRLTVL.

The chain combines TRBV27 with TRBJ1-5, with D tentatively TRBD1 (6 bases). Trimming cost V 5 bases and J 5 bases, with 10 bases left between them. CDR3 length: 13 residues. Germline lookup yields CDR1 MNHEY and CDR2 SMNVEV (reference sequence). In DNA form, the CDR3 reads TGTGCCAGCAGTCAGGGGAAATATCAGCCCCAGCATTTT. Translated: CASSQGKYQPQHF.

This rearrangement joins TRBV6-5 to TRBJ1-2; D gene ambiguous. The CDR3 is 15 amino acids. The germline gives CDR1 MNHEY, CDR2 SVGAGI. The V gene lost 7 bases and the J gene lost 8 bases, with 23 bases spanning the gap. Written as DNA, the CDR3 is TGTGCCAGCACCATCCAAATCGGGCCTGTCGACGGCTACACCTTC. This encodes CASTIQIGPVDGYTF.

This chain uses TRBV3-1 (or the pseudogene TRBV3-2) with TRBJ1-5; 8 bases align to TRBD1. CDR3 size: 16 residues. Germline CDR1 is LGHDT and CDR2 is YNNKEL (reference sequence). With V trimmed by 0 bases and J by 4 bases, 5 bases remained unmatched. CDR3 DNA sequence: TGTGCCAGCAGCCAAGAACACAGGGGGAATAATCAGCCCCAGCATTTT. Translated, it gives CASSQEHRGNNQPQHF.

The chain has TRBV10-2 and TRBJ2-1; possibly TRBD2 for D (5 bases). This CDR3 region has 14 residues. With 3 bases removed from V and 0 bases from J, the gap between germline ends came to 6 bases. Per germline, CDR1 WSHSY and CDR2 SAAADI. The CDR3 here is CASSDRGSYNEQFF. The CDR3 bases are TGCGCCAGCAGTGATCGGGGCTCCTACAATGAGCAGTTCTTC.

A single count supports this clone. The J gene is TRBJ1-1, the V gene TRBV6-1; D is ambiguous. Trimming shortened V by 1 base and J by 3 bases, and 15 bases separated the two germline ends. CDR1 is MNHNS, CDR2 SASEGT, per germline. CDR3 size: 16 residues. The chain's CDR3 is CASSEELAFPDTEAFF. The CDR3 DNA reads TGTGCCAGCAGTGAAGAGTTGGCCTTCCCGGACACTGAAGCTTTCTTT.

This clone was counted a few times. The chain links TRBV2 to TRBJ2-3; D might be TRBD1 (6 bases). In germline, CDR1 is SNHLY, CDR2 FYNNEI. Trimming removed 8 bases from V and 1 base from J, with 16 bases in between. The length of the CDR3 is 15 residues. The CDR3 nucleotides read TGTGCCAGCCCTTCAGGGGCCGAGGGCACAGATACGCAGTATTTT. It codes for CASPSGAEGTDTQYF.

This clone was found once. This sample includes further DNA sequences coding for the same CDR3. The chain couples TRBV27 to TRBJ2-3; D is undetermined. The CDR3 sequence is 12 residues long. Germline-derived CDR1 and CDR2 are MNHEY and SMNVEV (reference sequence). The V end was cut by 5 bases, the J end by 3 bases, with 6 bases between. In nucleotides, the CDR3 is TGTGCCAGCAGTCTCGGGACAGATACGCAGTATTTT. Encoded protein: CASSLGTDTQYF.

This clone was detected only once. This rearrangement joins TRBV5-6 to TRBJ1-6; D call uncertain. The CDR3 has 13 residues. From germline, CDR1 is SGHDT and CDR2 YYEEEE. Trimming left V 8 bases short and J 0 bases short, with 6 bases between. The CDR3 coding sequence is TGTGCCAGTAAGAGCTCCTATAATTCACCCCTCCACTTT. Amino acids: CASKSSYNSPLHF.

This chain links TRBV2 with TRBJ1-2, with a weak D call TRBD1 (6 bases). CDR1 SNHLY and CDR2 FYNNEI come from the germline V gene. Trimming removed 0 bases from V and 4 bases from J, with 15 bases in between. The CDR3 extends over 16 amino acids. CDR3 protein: CASSEALLTGLYGYTF. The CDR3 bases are TGTGCCAGCAGTGAAGCGCTATTGACAGGCCTCTATGGCTACACCTTC.

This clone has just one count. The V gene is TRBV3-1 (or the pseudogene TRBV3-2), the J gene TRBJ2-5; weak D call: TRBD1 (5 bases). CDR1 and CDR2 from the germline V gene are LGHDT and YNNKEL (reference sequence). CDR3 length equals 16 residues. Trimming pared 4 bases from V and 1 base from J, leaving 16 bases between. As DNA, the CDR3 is TGTGCCAGCAGCCCGATCCTGCGGACATCCCAAGAGACCCAGTACTTC. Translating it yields CASSPILRTSQETQYF.

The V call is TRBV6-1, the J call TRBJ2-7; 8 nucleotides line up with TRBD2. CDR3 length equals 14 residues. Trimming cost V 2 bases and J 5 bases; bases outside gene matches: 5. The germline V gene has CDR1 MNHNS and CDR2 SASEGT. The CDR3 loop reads CASSEFREGHEQYF. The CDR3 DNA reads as TGTGCCAGCAGTGAATTTCGGGAGGGCCACGAGCAGTACTTC.

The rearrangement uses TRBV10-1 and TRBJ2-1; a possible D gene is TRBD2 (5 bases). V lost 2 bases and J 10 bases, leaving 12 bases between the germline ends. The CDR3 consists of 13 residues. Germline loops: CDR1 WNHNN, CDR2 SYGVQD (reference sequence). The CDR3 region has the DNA TGCGCCAGCAGTGAGATGCGGCTAGCCGAGCAGTTCTTC. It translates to CASSEMRLAEQFF.

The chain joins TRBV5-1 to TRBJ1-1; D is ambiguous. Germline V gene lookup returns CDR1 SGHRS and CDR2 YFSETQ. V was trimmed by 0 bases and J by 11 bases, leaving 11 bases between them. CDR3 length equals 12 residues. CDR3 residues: CASSLGSGVAFF. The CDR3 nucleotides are TGCGCCAGCAGCTTGGGTTCCGGAGTGGCTTTCTTT.

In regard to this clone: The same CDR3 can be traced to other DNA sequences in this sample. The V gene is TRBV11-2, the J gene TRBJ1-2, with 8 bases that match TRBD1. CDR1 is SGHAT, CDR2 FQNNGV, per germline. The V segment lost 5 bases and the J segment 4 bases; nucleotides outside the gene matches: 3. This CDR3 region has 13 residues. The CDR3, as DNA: TGTGCCAGCAGCCCCGACAGGGGCTATGGCTACACCTTC. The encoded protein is CASSPDRGYGYTF.